This T cell receptor beta chain was captured in a study of cytomegalovirus exposure and HLA in healthy donors. This CDR3 has 18 residues. V was clipped by 1 base and J by 3 bases; unmatched bases: 11. Germline-derived CDR1 and CDR2 are SGHAT and FQNNGV. Amplification used 60 Vbeta primers and 13 Jbeta primers. Clones were read by immunoSEQ multiplex PCR, and TCRdb kept only the in-frame ones, dropping some. The data hold 180,000 or so clones, with roughly 9.5% observed a single time. Findings and limits, study-wide: Later, TCR association rates were found to vary by HLA locus, highest for DRB1 and lowest for HLA-C. There were under 200 TCR beta chains listed as cytomegalovirus-associated. A few V segments could not be told apart, such as TRBV6-2 and TRBV6-3, and were left out. Available immune exposure information was restricted to CMV serostatus only.

In its sample, this clone was seen a few times. Its target is unknown. The chain combines TRBV11-2 with TRBJ2-3, with 9 bases lining up with TRBD1. This TCR came from a woman in her twenties or thirties in good health and CMV-seropositive. The sequencing sample was made of PBMCs. This CDR3 is CASSLGAGQGVWTDTQYF. The CDR3 coding sequence is TGTGCCAGCAGCTTAGGGGCGGGACAGGGTGTTTGGACAGATACGCAGTATTTT.